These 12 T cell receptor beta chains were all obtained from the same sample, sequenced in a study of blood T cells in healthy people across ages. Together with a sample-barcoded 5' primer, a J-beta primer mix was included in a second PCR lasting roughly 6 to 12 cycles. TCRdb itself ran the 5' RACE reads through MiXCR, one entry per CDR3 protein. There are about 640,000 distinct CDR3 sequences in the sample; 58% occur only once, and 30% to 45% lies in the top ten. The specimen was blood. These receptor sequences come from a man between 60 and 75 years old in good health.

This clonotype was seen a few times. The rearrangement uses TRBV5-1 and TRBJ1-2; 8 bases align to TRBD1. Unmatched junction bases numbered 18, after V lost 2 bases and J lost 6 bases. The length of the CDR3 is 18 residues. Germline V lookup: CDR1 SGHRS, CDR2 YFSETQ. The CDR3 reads CASSFSPGNRGIWHGYTF. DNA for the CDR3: TGCGCCAGCAGCTTTTCGCCCGGGAACAGGGGGATTTGGCATGGCTACACCTTC. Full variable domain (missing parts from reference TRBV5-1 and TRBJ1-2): KAGVTQTPRYLIKTRGQQVTLSCSPISGHRSVSWYQQTPGQGLQFLFEYFSETQRNKGNFPGRFSGRQFSNSRSEMNVSTLELGDSALYLCASSFSPGNRGIWHGYTFGSGTRLTVV.

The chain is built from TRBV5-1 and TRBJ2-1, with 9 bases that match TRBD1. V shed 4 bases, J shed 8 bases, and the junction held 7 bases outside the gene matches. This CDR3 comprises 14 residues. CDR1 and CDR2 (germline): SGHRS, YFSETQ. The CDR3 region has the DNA TGCGCCAGCAGCACAAGACAGGGGGGGGATGAGCAGTTCTTC. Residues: CASSTRQGGDEQFF.

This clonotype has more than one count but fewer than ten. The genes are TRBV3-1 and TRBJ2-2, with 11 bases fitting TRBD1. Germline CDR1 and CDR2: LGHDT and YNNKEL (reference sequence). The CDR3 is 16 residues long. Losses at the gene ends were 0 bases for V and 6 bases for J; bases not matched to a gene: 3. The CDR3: CASSQDRDRGSGELFF. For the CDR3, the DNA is TGTGCCAGCAGCCAAGACCGGGACAGGGGGTCCGGGGAGCTGTTTTTT.

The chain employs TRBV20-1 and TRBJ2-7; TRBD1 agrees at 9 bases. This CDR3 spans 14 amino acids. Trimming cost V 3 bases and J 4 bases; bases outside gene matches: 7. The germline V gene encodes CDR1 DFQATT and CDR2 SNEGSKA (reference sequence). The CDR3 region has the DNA TGCAGTGCTAGTGGCCCGGGACAGGGTTACGAGCAGTACTTC. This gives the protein CSASGPGQGYEQYF.

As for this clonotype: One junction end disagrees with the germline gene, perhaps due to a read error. The CDR3 spells CASSPRTGLGWQFF. The CDR3 DNA reads as TGTGCTAGCAGCCCTCGGACAGGGCTTGGATGGCAGTTCTTC. The chain has TRBV3-1 and TRBJ2-1; 8 nucleotides match TRBD1. From germline, CDR1 is LGHDT and CDR2 YNNKEL (reference sequence). This CDR3 is built from 14 residues.

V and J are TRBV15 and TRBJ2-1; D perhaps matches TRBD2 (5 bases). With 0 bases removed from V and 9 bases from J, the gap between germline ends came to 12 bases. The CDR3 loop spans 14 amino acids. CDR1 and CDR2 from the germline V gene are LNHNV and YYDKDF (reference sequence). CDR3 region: CATSRDEIALEQFF. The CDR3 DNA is TGTGCCACCAGCAGAGATGAAATAGCGCTTGAGCAGTTCTTC.

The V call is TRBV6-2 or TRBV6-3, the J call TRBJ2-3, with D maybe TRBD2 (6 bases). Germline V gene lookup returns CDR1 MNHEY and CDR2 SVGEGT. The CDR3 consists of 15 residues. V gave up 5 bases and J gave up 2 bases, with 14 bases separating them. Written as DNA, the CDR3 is TGTGCCAGCAGTCCGACGGGACTTTTCACAGATACGCAGTATTTT. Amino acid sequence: CASSPTGLFTDTQYF.

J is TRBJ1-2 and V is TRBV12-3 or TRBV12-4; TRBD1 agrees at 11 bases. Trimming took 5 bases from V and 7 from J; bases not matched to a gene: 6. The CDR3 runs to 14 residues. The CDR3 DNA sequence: TGTGCCAGCAGTCCCCTGGGACAGGGGGGTGGCTACACCTTC. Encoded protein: CASSPLGQGGGYTF.

In DNA form, the CDR3 reads TGTGCCATCAGCCTCGGACAGGGGACTGAAGCTTTCTTT. Translating it yields CAISLGQGTEAFF. This rearrangement joins TRBV10-3 to TRBJ1-1; 9 bases agree with TRBD1. This CDR3 is 13 amino acids long. V shed 6 bases, J shed 5 bases, and the junction held 4 bases outside the gene matches. Germline V lookup: CDR1 ENHRY, CDR2 SYGVKD.

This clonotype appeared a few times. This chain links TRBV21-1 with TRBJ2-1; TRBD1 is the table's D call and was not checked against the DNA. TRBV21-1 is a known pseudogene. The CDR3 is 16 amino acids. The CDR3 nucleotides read TGTGCCAGCAGCAAAGGTGGGGCTTCAGGGGGAAATGAGCAGTTCTTC. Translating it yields CASSKGGASGGNEQFF.

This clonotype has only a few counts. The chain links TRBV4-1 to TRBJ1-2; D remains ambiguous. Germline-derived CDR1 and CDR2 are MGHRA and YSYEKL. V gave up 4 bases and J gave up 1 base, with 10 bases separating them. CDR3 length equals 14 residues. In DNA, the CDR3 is TGCGCCAGCAGCCTCCTCCGGCTTAACTATGGCTACACCTTC. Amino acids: CASSLLRLNYGYTF.

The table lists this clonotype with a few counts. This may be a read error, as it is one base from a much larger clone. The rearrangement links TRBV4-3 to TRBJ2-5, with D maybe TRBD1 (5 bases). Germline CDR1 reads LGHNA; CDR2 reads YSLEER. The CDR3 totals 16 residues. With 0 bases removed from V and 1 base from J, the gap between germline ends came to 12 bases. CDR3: CASSQDGASPQETQYF. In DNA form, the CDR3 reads TGCGCCAGCAGCCAAGATGGGGCAAGCCCCCAAGAGACCCAGTACTTC.